The source of this T cell receptor beta chain is a study of shared clonotypes between healthy human individuals. Study summary: CD8 memory received one plate per donor, CD8 naive two, CD4 memory three and CD4 naive three.

Deep-level settings were used for running the assay. Sorted-subset replicate PCR reactions were performed with approximately 0.2 ug DNA, corresponding to roughly 29,000 T cell genomes. The method was immunoSEQ multiplex PCR; TCRdb's version includes in-frame clones alone and lacks a portion of them. The sample holds about 1.1 million clones; around three quarters are singletons and the top ten take roughly 0.9%. This clone was detected a few times. Its target is unknown. Regarding the study as a whole: Among donors, the sharing of clonotypes was expected to be influenced by sequencing depth.

Looked up from germline, CDR1 is SGHRS and CDR2 is YFSETQ. CDR3 size: 16 residues. V was clipped by 0 bases and J by 6 bases; unmatched bases: 10. The chain combines TRBV5-1 with TRBJ2-3; 7 bases fit TRBD1. This TCR derives from a young man in good health. Some clones in this sample may be carry-over from other donors' samples. Sequenced material: memory CD4+ T cells from PBMCs. Regarding subset: CD45RA-negative fraction. The CDR3 region has the DNA TGCGCCAGCAGCTTGGGACAGGGTTTTAGTTACGATACGCAGTATTTT. Its protein product is CASSLGQGFSYDTQYF.